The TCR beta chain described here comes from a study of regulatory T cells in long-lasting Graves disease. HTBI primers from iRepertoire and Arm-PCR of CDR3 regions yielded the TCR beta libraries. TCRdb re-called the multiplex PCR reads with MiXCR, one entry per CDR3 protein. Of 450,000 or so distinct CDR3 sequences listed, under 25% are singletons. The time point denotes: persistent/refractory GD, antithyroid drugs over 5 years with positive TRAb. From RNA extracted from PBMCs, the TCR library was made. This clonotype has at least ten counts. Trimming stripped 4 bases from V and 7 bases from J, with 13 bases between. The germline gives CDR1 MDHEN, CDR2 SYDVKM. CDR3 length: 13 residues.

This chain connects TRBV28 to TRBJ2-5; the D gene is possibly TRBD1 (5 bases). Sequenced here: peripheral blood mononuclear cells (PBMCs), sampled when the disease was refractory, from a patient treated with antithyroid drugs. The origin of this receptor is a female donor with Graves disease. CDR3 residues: CASSSSRVGTQYF. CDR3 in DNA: TGTGCCAGCAGTTCGTCCAGGGTCGGGACCCAGTACTTC.